The clone carrying this TCR beta chain was found once. The sample comes from a study of blood T cell repertoires in COVID-19. This CDR3 has 10 amino acids. Trimming removed 4 bases from V and 8 bases from J, with 8 bases in between. CDR1 SQVTM and CDR2 ANQGSEA come from the germline V gene. Produced via immunoSEQ multiplex PCR; TCRdb's table is partial and in-frame only. Of some 70,000 clones listed, 85% to 90% were seen once; the top ten hold 5% to 6.5%. Specimen: peripheral blood. This sequence joins TRBV29-1 and TRBJ1-2; D remains ambiguous. This sequence was found in a man aged 45-60 years with acute or convalescent COVID-19. The chain's CDR3 is CSVGLLGYTF. CDR3 coding DNA: TGCAGCGTTGGGCTTTTAGGCTACACCTTC.